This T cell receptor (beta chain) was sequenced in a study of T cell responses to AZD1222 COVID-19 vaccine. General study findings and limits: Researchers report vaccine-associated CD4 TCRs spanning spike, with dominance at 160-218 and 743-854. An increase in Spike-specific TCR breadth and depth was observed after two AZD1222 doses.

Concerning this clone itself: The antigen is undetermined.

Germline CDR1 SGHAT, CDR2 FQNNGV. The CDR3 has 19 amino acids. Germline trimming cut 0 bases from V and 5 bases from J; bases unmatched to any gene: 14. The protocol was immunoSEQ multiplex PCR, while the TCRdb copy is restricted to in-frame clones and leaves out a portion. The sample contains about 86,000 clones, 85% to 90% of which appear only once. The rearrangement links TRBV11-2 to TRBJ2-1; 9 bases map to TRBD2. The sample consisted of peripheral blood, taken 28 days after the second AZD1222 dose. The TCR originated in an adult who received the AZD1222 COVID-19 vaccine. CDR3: CASSLEDGSGRSRNNEQFF. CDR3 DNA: TGTGCCAGCAGCTTAGAAGATGGTAGCGGGAGATCGAGGAACAATGAGCAGTTCTTC.